This T cell receptor (beta chain) was observed in a study of T cells after posttransplantation cyclophosphamide. There are a few counts of this clone. CDR1 is MGHRA, CDR2 YSYEKL, per germline. Trimming pared 1 base from V and 6 bases from J, leaving 17 bases between. The CDR3 length is 16 residues. Sequencing was performed with immunoSEQ multiplex PCR; in TCRdb, only in-frame clones are kept and a portion is missing. The sample contains 25,000 to 30,000 clones, 70% to 90% of which appear only once. Sequenced material: PBMCs. This TCR came from a man aged 45 to 65. The chain uses TRBV4-1 and TRBJ2-3, with no clear D. DNA of the CDR3: TGCGCCAGCAGCCAAGGGGTCAGGCTAACCGCGGATACGCAGTATTTT. Amino acids: CASSQGVRLTADTQYF.